The TCR beta chain described here comes from a study of early T cells in non-severe SARS-CoV-2 infection. Trimming cost V 3 bases and J 5 bases, with 16 bases left between them. The CDR3 is 15 residues long. CDR1 and CDR2 from the germline V gene are MGHDK and SYGVNS. TCRdb reanalysed the 5' RACE reads using MiXCR and keeps one entry per CDR3 protein. The sample holds nearly 55,000 distinct CDR3 sequences, 7.7% seen once. The source of this sequence is an adult who was a healthcare worker with PCR-confirmed SARS-CoV-2 infection or an uninfected control (not recorded which). V is TRBV25-1 and J is TRBJ1-2, with D possibly TRBD1 on 5 matching bases. The sample in question was whole blood, obtained at baseline. CDR3 loop: CASSEASGGGYGYTF. CDR3 sequence (DNA): TGTGCCAGCAGTGAGGCTTCTGGGGGAGGTTATGGCTACACCTTC.